Following are 22 T cell receptor beta chains from one sample sequenced in a study of OX40 agonist ivuxolimab in advanced cancers. Preparation of the library involved the immunoSEQ multiplex PCR assay. TCRdb took this table from immuneACCESS and kept in-frame rearrangements with V and J called. Such tables lack part of the clones; where checked against another copy, unresolved V genes explain under half of the gap, and the rest is unexplained. The sample profile shows more than 35,000 clones; around 73% of them were found once. The ten largest clones add up to roughly a fifth of the sample. Sample: CD4+ or CD8+ T cells sorted from blood, taken in a trial of the OX40 agonist ivuxolimab. The receptors shown here come from an adult with an advanced solid tumor such as melanoma, head and neck, liver or kidney cancer.

The gene calls are TRBV4-2 and TRBJ2-7; D is possibly TRBD1 (6 bases). This CDR3 region has 14 residues. Trimming left V 1 base short and J 3 bases short, with 10 bases between. CDR1 LGHNA and CDR2 YNFKEQ come from the germline V gene. The CDR3 region has the DNA TGTGCCAGCAGCCAAGGAGAGGGGGTCTACGAGCAGTACTTC. Its protein is CASSQGEGVYEQYF.

This chain joins TRBV29-1 and TRBJ2-7; D uncertain. The V gene lost 5 bases and the J gene lost 3 bases, with 14 bases spanning the gap. Germline V CDR1 and CDR2: SQVTM, ANQGSEA. The CDR3 is made up of 13 amino acids. In DNA form, the CDR3 reads TGCAGCGTTCGACACCCCCAGAGCTACGAGCAGTACTTC. Encoded protein: CSVRHPQSYEQYF.

The rearrangement uses TRBV5-6 and TRBJ1-1; D remains ambiguous. Germline V gene data show CDR1 as SGHDT and CDR2 as YYEEEE. This CDR3 region has 14 residues. The germline V and J ends were trimmed by 2 bases and 5 bases, with 13 bases remaining between them. The CDR3 coding sequence is TGTGCCAGCAGCTTAGGTATTTTGTCGACTGAAGCTTTCTTT. Translation: CASSLGILSTEAFF.

V gene TRBV4-3 combines with J gene TRBJ1-4; 8 bases match TRBD1. V was clipped by 0 bases and J by 7 bases; unmatched bases: 7. Germline V lookup: CDR1 LGHNA, CDR2 YSLEER. The CDR3 loop spans 16 amino acids. CDR3 nucleotides: TGCGCCAGCAGCCAAGATTTCACAGGGGGGGCTGAAAAACTGTTTTTT. It specifies CASSQDFTGGAEKLFF.

The rearrangement uses TRBV6-6 and TRBJ2-5; TRBD2 matches 13 bases. Per the germline V gene, CDR1 is MNHNY and CDR2 is SVGAGI (reference sequence). The length of the CDR3 is 15 residues. Unmatched junction bases numbered 3, after V lost 3 bases and J lost 5 bases. The DNA of the CDR3 is TGTGCCAGCAGTTATGGACTAGCGGGAGTGGAGACCCAGTACTTC. Translated, it gives CASSYGLAGVETQYF.

This clone was recorded once. The rearrangement links TRBV5-6 to TRBJ2-7, with D possibly called TRBD1 or TRBD2 (5 bases each). Germline-derived CDR1 and CDR2 are SGHDT and YYEEEE. This CDR3 comprises 14 residues. Between the trimmed V and J ends, which lost 4 bases and 4 bases, there was a span of 15 bases. The CDR3 bases are TGTGCCAGCAGCATAGCCGGGACGGCATACGAGCAGTACTTC. It codes for CASSIAGTAYEQYF. Combining the CDR3 with reference TRBV5-6 and TRBJ2-7 gives the whole variable domain DAGVTQSPTHLIKTRGQQVTLRCSPKSGHDTVSWYQQALGQGPQFIFQYYEEEERQRGNFPDRFSGHQFPNYSSELNVNALLLGDSALYLCASSIAGTAYEQYFGPGTRLTVT.

This clone was seen only a few times. The J gene is TRBJ2-7, the V gene TRBV5-4; D gene uncertain. Trimming pared 0 bases from V and 7 bases from J, leaving 11 bases between. Germline V lookup: CDR1 SGHNT, CDR2 YYREEE (reference sequence). CDR3 length equals 13 residues. In nucleotides, the CDR3 is TGTGCCAGCAGCTTGGAACTCAGAGGAGAGCAGTACTTC. Its translation is CASSLELRGEQYF.

V usage is TRBV5-4 and J usage is TRBJ1-1; D not resolved. Germline V CDR1 and CDR2: SGHNT, YYREEE (reference sequence). V lost 3 bases to trimming and J lost 0 bases, with 6 bases between them. CDR3 length: 13 amino acids. The CDR3 here is CASSSTMNTEAFF. CDR3 DNA sequence: TGTGCCAGCAGCTCGACCATGAACACTGAAGCTTTCTTT.

V usage is TRBV30 and J usage is TRBJ1-2, with D maybe TRBD1 (6 bases). V was clipped by 3 bases and J by 7 bases, with 18 bases between them. CDR3 length: 14 residues. The germline gives CDR1 GTSNPN, CDR2 SVGIG (reference sequence). CDR3 bases: TGTGCCTGGAGGAAAAACAGGGCGTCTTTTGGCTACACCTTC. This gives the protein CAWRKNRASFGYTF.

The chain employs TRBV28 and TRBJ2-7; weak D call: TRBD2 (5 bases). The V gene lost 6 bases and the J gene lost 5 bases, with 8 bases spanning the gap. The CDR3 length is 11 residues. Looked up from germline, CDR1 is MDHEN and CDR2 is SYDVKM. The CDR3 bases are TGTGCCAGCAGCCCTAGCCACGAGCAGTACTTC. Its translation is CASSPSHEQYF.

The chain carries TRBV9 and TRBJ2-2; D may correspond to TRBD1 or TRBD2 (5 bases each). CDR1 and CDR2 from the germline V gene are SGDLS and YYNGEE. Trimming left V 0 bases short and J 6 bases short, with 6 bases between. The CDR3 consists of 13 residues. CDR3 in DNA: TGTGCCAGCAGCGTAGGAGGGGCCGGGGAGCTGTTTTTT. It encodes CASSVGGAGELFF.

The chain links TRBV4-1 to TRBJ2-7; no reliable D call. The germline V gene encodes CDR1 MGHRA and CDR2 YSYEKL. V was cut by 0 bases and J by 4 bases, with 13 bases left in between. CDR3 length equals 15 residues. The CDR3 spells CASSQDQGYGYEQYF. Here the CDR3 DNA reads TGCGCCAGCAGCCAAGATCAAGGTTACGGATACGAGCAGTACTTC.

The rearrangement uses TRBV18 and TRBJ2-3, with 7 bases matching TRBD1. J lost 4 bases, V lost 0 bases, and 4 bases had no gene match. CDR1 KGHSH and CDR2 LQKENI come from the germline V gene. The CDR3 consists of 15 residues. In DNA form, the CDR3 reads TGTGCCAGCTCACCACCCGGACAGGCTTCAGATACGCAGTATTTT. This encodes CASSPPGQASDTQYF.

This clone was detected a few times. V and J are TRBV28 and TRBJ2-1; 7 nucleotides line up with TRBD1. From germline, CDR1 is MDHEN and CDR2 SYDVKM. V was pared by 8 bases and J by 7 bases, with 17 bases of the junction left unmatched. The CDR3 consists of 16 residues. CDR3 residues: CASVDQGVYGTNEQFF. DNA for the CDR3: TGTGCCAGCGTTGATCAGGGGGTCTATGGGACAAATGAGCAGTTCTTC.

The sample holds one count of this clone. The chain is built from TRBV10-2 and TRBJ2-1; unclear D gene. CDR1 WSHSY and CDR2 SAAADI come from the germline V gene. The CDR3 extends over 12 amino acids. The V end was cut by 3 bases, the J end by 4 bases, with 4 bases between. CDR3: CASSEGYNEQFF. CDR3 sequence (DNA): TGCGCCAGCAGTGAAGGTTACAATGAGCAGTTCTTC.

The chain recombines TRBV6-5 with TRBJ1-1, with D hard to call. CDR1 and CDR2 (germline): MNHEY, SVGAGI. V lost 2 bases and J lost 1, with 5 bases in between. CDR3 size: 13 residues. The CDR3 bases are TGTGCCAGCAGTTACGCCGGGAACACTGAAGCTTTCTTT. This translates into CASSYAGNTEAFF.

The genes are TRBV7-8 and TRBJ2-5; D uncertain. V lost 7 bases and J 0 bases, leaving 12 bases between the germline ends. The CDR3 runs to 14 residues. Germline CDR1 reads SGHVS; CDR2 reads FQNEAQ. The CDR3 nucleotides read TGTGCCAGCACCGCGAGTCTGAACCAAGAGACCCAGTACTTC. Translated: CASTASLNQETQYF.

The chain recombines TRBV27 with TRBJ2-5; weak D call: TRBD2 (5 bases). The CDR3 runs to 15 residues. The germline V and J ends were trimmed by 2 bases and 5 bases, with 15 bases remaining between them. Germline loops: CDR1 MNHEY, CDR2 SMNVEV (reference sequence). The DNA for the CDR3 is TGTGCCAGCAGTTTAGTCGGGTTGGAGGCTGAGACCCAGTACTTC. Translating it yields CASSLVGLEAETQYF.

This chain joins TRBV14 and TRBJ1-2; D gene unclear. Trimming shortened V by 1 base and J by 6 bases, and 12 bases separated the two germline ends. CDR3 length: 14 residues. Germline-derived CDR1 and CDR2 are SGHDN and FVKESK. In DNA form, the CDR3 reads TGTGCCAGCAGCCAAGTGCCGGGAGGGAATGGCTACACCTTC. As protein: CASSQVPGGNGYTF.

This clone was detected once. This chain uses TRBV4-3 with TRBJ1-6; no reliable D call. The V end lost 1 base, the J end lost 9 bases, and 13 bases lay between the germline ends. CDR3 size: 15 residues. Germline values: CDR1 LGHNA, CDR2 YSLEER. CDR3 bases: TGCGCCAGCAGCCAAGGCTTCCTAGTGGGTTCACCCCTCCACTTT. The encoded protein is CASSQGFLVGSPLHF.

The chain has TRBV5-5 and TRBJ1-2, with D possibly TRBD1 on 6 matching bases. V was trimmed by 0 bases and J by 7 bases, leaving 10 bases between them. Looked up from germline, CDR1 is SGHKS and CDR2 is YYEKEE (reference sequence). The CDR3 consists of 13 residues. DNA of the CDR3: TGTGCCAGCAGCTTGGTGGGGGCAAGTGGCTACACCTTC. It encodes CASSLVGASGYTF.

The chain combines TRBV5-1 with TRBJ2-7; no definite D call. The CDR3 extends over 16 amino acids. V was trimmed by 0 bases and J by 0 bases, leaving 13 bases between them. Germline assignment: CDR1 SGHRS and CDR2 YFSETQ. As DNA, the CDR3 is TGCGCCAGCAGCTTGGCCACGGGTACTATCTCCTACGAGCAGTACTTC. Amino acids: CASSLATGTISYEQYF.